This T cell receptor (beta chain) was identified during a study of OX40 agonist ivuxolimab in advanced cancers. Germline assignment: CDR1 MNHNS and CDR2 SASEGT. The V and J ends lost 5 bases and 4 bases, in that order; junction bases with no gene match: 4. The CDR3 has 15 residues. This clone was detected once. Here immunoSEQ multiplex PCR was the method, and the copy in TCRdb shows in-frame clones only, minus some. Of about 78,000 clones listed, around 91% are singletons. This receptor was obtained from an adult with an advanced solid tumor such as melanoma, head and neck, liver or kidney cancer. This sequence joins TRBV6-1 and TRBJ2-3; 12 bases align to TRBD1. Material: CD4+ or CD8+ T cells sorted from blood, obtained in a trial of the OX40 agonist ivuxolimab. CDR3 in amino acids: CASSSRDRGPDTQYF. The CDR3 DNA reads as TGTGCCAGCAGTTCCAGGGACAGGGGGCCAGATACGCAGTATTTT.